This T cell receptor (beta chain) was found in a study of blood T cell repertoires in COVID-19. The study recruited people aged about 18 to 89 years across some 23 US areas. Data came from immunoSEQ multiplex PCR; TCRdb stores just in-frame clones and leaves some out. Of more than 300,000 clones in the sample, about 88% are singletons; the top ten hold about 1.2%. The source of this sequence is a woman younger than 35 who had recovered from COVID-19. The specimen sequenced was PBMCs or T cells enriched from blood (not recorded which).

For the CDR3, the DNA is TGTGCCACCAGCAGAGTGCAGGGAACTGAAGCTTTCTTT. It specifies CATSRVQGTEAFF. The V call is TRBV15, the J call TRBJ1-1; a weak D match, TRBD1 (5 bases). Germline V gene data show CDR1 as LNHNV and CDR2 as YYDKDF (reference sequence). CDR3 length: 13 amino acids. Between the trimmed V and J ends, which lost 1 base and 5 bases, there was a span of 8 bases.